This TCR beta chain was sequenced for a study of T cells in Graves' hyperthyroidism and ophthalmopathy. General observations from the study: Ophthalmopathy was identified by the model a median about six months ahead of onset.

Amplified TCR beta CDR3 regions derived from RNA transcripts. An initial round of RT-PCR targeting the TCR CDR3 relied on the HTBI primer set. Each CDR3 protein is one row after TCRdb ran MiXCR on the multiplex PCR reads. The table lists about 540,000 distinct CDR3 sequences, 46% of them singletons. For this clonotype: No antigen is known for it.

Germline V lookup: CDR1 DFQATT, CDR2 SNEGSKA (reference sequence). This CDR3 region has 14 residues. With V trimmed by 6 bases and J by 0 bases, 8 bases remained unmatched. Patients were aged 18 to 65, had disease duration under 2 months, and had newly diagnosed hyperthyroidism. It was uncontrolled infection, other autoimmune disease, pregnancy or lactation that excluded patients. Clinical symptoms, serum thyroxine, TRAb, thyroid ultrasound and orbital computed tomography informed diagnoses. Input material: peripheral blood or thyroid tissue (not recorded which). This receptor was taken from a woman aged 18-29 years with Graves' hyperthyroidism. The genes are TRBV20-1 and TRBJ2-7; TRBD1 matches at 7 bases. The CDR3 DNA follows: TGCAGTGCCTTTCCCTGGGACAGCTCCTACGAGCAGTACTTC. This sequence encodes CSAFPWDSSYEQYF.